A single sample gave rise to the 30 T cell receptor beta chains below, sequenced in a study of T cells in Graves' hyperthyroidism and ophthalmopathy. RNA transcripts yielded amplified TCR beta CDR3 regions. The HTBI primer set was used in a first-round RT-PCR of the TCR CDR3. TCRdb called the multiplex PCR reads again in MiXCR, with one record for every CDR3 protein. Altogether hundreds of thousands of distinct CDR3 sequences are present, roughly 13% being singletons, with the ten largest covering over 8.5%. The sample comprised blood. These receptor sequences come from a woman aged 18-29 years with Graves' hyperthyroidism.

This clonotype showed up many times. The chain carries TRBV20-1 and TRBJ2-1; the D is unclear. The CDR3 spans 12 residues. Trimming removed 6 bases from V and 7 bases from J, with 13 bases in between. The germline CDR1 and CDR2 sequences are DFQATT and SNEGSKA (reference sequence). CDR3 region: CSAVGLRNEQFF. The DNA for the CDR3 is TGCAGTGCCGTAGGGCTGCGGAATGAGCAGTTCTTC.

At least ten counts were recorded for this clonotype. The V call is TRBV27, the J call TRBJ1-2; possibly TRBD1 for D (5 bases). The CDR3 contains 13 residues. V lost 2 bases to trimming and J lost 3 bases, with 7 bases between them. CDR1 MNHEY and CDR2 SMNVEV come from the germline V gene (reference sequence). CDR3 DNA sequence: TGTGCCAGCAGTTTACGCAGGGACTATGGCTACACCTTC. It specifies CASSLRRDYGYTF.

This CDR3 reads CASTTGVIGELFF. CDR3 sequence (DNA): TGTGCCAGTACCACAGGGGTCATCGGGGAGCTGTTTTTT. The chain carries TRBV19 and TRBJ2-2; 7 bases match TRBD1. Germline CDR1 and CDR2: LNHDA and SQIVND (reference sequence). The CDR3 covers 13 residues. J gave up 7 bases and V 7 bases, and 6 bases lay outside the gene matches.

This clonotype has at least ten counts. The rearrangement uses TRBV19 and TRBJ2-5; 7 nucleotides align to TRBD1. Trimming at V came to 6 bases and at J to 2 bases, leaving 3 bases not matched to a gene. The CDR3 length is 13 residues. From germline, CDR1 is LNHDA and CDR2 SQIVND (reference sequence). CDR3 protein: CASSKTGQETQYF. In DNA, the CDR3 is TGTGCCAGTAGCAAGACAGGGCAAGAGACCCAGTACTTC.

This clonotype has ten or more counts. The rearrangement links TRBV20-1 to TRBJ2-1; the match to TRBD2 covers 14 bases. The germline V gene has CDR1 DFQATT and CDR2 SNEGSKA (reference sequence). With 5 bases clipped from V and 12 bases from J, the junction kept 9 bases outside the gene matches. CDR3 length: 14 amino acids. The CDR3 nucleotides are TGCAGTGCTCCCCCTAGACTAGCGGGAGGGTGGCAGTTCTTC. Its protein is CSAPPRLAGGWQFF.

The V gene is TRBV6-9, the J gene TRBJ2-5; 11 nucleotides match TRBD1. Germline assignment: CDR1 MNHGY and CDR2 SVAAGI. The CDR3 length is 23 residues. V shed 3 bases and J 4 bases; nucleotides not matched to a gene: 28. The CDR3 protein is CASSYPLVPTGTGGRPWRETQYF. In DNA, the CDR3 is TGTGCCAGCAGTTACCCCCTCGTCCCCACCGGGACAGGGGGGCGCCCGTGGCGAGAGACCCAGTACTTC.

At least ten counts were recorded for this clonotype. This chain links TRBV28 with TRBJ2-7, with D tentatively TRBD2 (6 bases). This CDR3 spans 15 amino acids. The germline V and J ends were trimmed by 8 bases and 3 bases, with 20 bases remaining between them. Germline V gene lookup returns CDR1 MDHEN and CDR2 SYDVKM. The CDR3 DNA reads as TGTGCCAGCCATAACCTCGGGGACTTACTCTACGAGCAGTACTTC. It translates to CASHNLGDLLYEQYF.

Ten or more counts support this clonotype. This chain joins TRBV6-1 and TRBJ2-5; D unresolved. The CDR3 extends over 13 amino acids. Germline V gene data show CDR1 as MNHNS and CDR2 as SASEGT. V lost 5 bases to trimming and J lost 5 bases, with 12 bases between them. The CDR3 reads CASSFTTRETQYF. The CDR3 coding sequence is TGTGCCAGCAGTTTTACGACAAGGGAGACCCAGTACTTC.

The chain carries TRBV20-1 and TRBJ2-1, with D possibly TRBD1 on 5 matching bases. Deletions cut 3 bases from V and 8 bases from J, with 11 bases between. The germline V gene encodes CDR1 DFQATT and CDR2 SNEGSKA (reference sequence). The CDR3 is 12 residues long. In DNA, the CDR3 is TGCAGTGCTAGCGAAGGGGCCGATGAGCAGTTCTTC. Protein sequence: CSASEGADEQFF.

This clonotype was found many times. The CDR3: CASVRGGNTGELFF. As DNA, the CDR3 is TGTGCCAGCGTTAGGGGGGGGAACACCGGGGAGCTGTTTTTT. The chain uses TRBV12-3 or TRBV12-4 and TRBJ2-2; a possible D gene is TRBD2 (7 bases). Trimming took off 8 bases at V and 1 base at J, with 11 bases between the two ends. This CDR3 region has 14 residues.

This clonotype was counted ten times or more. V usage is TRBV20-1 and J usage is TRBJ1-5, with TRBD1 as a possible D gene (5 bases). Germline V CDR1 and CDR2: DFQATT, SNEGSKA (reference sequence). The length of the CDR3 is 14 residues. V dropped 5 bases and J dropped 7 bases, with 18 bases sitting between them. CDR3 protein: CSALGARVGQPQHF. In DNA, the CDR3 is TGCAGTGCTCTAGGGGCCCGGGTGGGGCAGCCCCAGCATTTT.

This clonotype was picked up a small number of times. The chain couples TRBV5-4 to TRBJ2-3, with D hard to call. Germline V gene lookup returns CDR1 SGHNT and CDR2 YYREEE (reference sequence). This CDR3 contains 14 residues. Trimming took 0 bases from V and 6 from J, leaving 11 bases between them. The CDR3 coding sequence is TGTGCCAGCAGCTTGGGGGTAGCAACGGATACGCAGTATTTT. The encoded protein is CASSLGVATDTQYF.

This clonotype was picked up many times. CDR3 DNA sequence: TGCAGTGCTAGAACCCATGCCAACGCTGAAGCTTTCTTT. Its protein is CSARTHANAEAFF. The chain has TRBV20-1 and TRBJ1-1; D not resolved. The V end was cut by 2 bases, the J end by 6 bases, with 13 bases between. From germline, CDR1 is DFQATT and CDR2 SNEGSKA (reference sequence). The CDR3 spans 13 residues.

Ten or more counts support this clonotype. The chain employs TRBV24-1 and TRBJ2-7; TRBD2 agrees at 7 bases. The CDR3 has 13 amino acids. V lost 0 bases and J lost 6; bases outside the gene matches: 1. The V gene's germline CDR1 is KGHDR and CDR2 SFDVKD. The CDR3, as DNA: TGTGCCACCAGTGATTTGCCGGGGGGCGAGCAGTACTTC. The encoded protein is CATSDLPGGEQYF.

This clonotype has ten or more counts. The CDR3 loop is CASSGRGTSGEQFF. The DNA for the CDR3 is TGTGCCAGCAGCGGAAGAGGGACTAGCGGGGAGCAGTTCTTC. The chain employs TRBV11-2 and TRBJ2-1; 12 bases line up with TRBD2. The CDR3 is made up of 14 amino acids. CDR1 is SGHAT, CDR2 FQNNGV, per germline. Trimming removed 5 bases from V and 10 bases from J; junction bases left unmatched: 6. Filled out from reference TRBV11-2 and TRBJ2-1, the complete variable domain reads EAGVAQSPRYKIIEKRQSVAFWCNPISGHATLYWYQQILGQGPKLLIQFQNNGVVDDSQLPKDRFSAERLKGVDSTLKIQPAKLEDSAVYLCASSGRGTSGEQFFGPGTRLTVL.

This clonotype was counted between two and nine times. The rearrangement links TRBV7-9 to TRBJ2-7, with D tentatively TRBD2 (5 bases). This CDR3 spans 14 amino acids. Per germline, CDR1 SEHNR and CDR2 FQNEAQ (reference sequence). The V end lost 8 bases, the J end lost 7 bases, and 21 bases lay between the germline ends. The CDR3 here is CASGIGSPRVEQYF. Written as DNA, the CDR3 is TGTGCCAGCGGAATTGGGAGCCCTCGGGTAGAGCAGTACTTC.

The DNA for the CDR3 is TGTGCCAGCAGCACGGGACAGTCACCCCTCCACTTT. This codes for CASSTGQSPLHF. The chain couples TRBV5-4 to TRBJ1-6; 7 bases fit TRBD1. Trimming cost V 4 bases and J 10 bases; bases outside gene matches: 2. This CDR3 is built from 12 residues. Looked up from germline, CDR1 is SGHNT and CDR2 is YYREEE (reference sequence).

The CDR3 spells CASSQDYARENEQFF. CDR3 bases: TGCGCCAGCAGCCAAGATTATGCCCGAGAGAATGAGCAGTTCTTC. This chain uses TRBV4-1 with TRBJ2-1, with no clear D. From germline, CDR1 is MGHRA and CDR2 YSYEKL. The CDR3 totals 15 residues. Trimming stripped 0 bases from V and 7 bases from J, with 13 bases between.

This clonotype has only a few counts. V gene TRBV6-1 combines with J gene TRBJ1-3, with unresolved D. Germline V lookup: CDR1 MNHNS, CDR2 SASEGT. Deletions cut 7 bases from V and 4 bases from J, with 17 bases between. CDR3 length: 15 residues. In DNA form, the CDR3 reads TGTGCCAGCACCCTCTCCCGGACGCTCGGAAACACCATATATTTT. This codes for CASTLSRTLGNTIYF.

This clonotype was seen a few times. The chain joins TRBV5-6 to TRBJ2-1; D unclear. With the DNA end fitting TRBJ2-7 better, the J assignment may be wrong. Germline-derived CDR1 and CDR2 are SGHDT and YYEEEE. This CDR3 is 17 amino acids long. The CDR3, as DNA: TGTGCCAGCAGCTACAGTCGCAGGCGCGGCTCCTACAATGAGCAGTACTTC. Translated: CASSYSRRRGSYNEQYF.

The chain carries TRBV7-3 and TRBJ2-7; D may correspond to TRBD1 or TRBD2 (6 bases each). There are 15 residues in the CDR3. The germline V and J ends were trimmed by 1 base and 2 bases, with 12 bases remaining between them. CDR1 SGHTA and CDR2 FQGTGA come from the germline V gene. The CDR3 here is CASSLKGGSPYEQYF. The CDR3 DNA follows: TGTGCCAGCAGCTTAAAAGGGGGGTCCCCCTACGAGCAGTACTTC. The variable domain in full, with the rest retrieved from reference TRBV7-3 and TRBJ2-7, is GAGVSQTPSNKVTEKGKYVELRCDPISGHTALYWYRQSLGQGPEFLIYFQGTGAADDSGLPNDRFFAVRPEGSVSTLKIQRTERGDSAVYLCASSLKGGSPYEQYFGPGTRLTVT.

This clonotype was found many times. The CDR3 protein is CASGKRADYGYTF. CDR3 in DNA: TGTGCCAGCGGTAAACGGGCGGACTATGGCTACACCTTC. V usage is TRBV11-1 and J usage is TRBJ1-2; D gene uncertain. V was shortened by 8 bases and J by 3 bases, with 13 bases between the two germline ends. Germline V CDR1 and CDR2: SGHAT, FQDESV (reference sequence). The CDR3 extends over 13 amino acids.

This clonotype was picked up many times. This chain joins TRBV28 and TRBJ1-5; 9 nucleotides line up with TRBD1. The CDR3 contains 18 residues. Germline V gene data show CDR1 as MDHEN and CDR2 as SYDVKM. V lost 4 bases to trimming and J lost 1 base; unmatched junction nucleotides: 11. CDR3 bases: TGTGCCAGCAGTTCCCTAGGGACAGGGTTGAAGAGCAATCAGCCCCAGCATTTT. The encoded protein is CASSSLGTGLKSNQPQHF.

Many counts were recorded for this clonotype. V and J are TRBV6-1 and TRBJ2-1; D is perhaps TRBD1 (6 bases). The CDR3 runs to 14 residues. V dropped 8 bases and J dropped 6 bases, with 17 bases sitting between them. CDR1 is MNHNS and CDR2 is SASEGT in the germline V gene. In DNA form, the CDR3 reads TGTGCCAGCGATGCCTTAGGGGGTGTCAATGAGCAGTTCTTC. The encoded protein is CASDALGGVNEQFF.

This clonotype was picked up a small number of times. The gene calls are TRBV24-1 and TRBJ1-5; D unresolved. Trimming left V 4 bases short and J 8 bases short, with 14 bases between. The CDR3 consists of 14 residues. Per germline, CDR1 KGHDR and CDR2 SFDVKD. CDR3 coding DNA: TGTGCCACCAGTGAATCCGCTAGGCCCGAGCCCCAGCATTTT. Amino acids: CATSESARPEPQHF.

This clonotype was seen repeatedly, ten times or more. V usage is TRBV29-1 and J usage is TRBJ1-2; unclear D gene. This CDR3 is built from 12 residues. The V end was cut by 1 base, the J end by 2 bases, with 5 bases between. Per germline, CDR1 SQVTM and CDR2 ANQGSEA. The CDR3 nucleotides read TGCAGCGTTGAAGGTTCCAACTATGGCTACACCTTC. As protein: CSVEGSNYGYTF.

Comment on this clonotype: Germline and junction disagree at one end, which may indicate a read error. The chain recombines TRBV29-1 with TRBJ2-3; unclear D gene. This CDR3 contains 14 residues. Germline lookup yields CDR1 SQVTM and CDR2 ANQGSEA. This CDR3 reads CSAEVSTDTDTQYF. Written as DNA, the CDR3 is TGCAGCGCTGAAGTCTCGACTGATACAGATACGCAGTATTTT.

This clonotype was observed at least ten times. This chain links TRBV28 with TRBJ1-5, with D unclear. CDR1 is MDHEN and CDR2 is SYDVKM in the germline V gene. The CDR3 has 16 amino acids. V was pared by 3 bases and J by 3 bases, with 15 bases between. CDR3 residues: CASSFPEAGNNQPQHF. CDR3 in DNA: TGTGCCAGCAGTTTCCCCGAGGCGGGGAACAATCAGCCCCAGCATTTT.

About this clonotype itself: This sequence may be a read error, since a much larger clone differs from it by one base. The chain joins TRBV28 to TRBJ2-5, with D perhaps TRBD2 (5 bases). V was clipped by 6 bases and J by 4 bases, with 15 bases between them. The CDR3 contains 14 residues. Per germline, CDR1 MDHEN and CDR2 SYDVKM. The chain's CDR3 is CASRAPRAGETQYF. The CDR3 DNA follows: TGTGCCAGCAGAGCCCCCCGGGCGGGAGAGACCCAGTACTTC.

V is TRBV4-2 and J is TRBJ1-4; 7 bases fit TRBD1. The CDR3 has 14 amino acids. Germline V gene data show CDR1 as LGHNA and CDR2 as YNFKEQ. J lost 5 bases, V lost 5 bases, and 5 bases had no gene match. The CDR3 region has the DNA TGTGCCAGCAGCATCCGGGACAGCAATGAAAAACTGTTTTTT. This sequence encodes CASSIRDSNEKLFF.